The present entry profiles one T cell receptor (beta chain) with its context. This sample is part of a study of shared clonotypes between healthy human individuals. Study summary: The composition of the donors was a couple of women and a few men aged 18 to 49. A donor's plate count was three for CD4 naive and three for CD4 memory; CD8 naive had two and CD8 memory one.

The CDR3 sequence is 14 residues long. V was cut by 1 base and J by 6 bases, with 11 bases left in between. CDR1 and CDR2 from the germline V gene are SGHTS and YDEGEE. Assay runs were performed at deep level. Authors' methods: Owing to the provision of junction-only sequences devoid of quality scores by immunoSEQ, filtering differed. Here immunoSEQ multiplex PCR was the method, and the copy in TCRdb shows in-frame clones only, minus some. Clonal size and the V and J genes are those of that table, whereas D and trimming came from the DNA. The sample shows 1,400,000 or so clones, approximately 98.5% of them seen only once.

This clonotype was sampled from a man aged 30-40 years in good health. Sequencing used naive CD4+ T cells sorted from blood. Documented subset: CD45RA+ positively selected. The gene calls are TRBV5-8 and TRBJ1-5; no firm D call. The CDR3 reads CASSLTGVGQPQHF. In DNA, the CDR3 is TGTGCCAGCAGCTTGACCGGGGTCGGTCAGCCCCAGCATTTT.